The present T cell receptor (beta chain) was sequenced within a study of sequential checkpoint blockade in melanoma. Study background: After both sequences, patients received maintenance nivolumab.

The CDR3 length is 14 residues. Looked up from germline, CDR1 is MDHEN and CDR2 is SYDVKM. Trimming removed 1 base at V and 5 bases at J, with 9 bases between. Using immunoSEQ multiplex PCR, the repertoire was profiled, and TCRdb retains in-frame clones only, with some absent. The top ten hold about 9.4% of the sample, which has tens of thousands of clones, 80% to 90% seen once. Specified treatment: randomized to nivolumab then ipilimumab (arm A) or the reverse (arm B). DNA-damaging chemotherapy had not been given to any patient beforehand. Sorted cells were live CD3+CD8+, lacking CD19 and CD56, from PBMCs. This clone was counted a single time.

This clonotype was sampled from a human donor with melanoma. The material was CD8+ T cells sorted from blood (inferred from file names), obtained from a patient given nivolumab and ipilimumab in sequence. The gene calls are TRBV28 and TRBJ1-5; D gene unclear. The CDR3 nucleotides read TGTGCCAGCAGTTTATACCCCGCGCATCAGCCCCAGCATTTT. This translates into CASSLYPAHQPQHF. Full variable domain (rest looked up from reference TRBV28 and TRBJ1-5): DVKVTQSSRYLVKRTGEKVFLECVQDMDHENMFWYRQDPGLGLRLIYFSYDVKMKEKGDIPEGYSVSREKKERFSLILESASTNQTSMYLCASSLYPAHQPQHFGDGTRLSIL.